Shown below are 23 T cell receptor beta chains from a single sample sequenced in a study of PD-1 blockade in classical Hodgkin lymphoma. This table comes from immunoSEQ multiplex PCR, and its TCRdb copy is limited to in-frame clones, with some not included. This sample carries more than 140,000 clones, about 81% of them seen once, and the ten largest clones take roughly 9.2%. Relapse was seen in all patients after autologous stem cell transplantation, and brentuximab vedotin exposure was variable. The sample consisted of peripheral blood mononuclear cells (PBMCs), taken before the second cycle of nivolumab. Source of these receptors: a human donor with classical Hodgkin lymphoma.

The CDR3 region has the DNA TGTGCCAGCACCGACAGGGGCGAGCAGTACTTC. This translates into CASTDRGEQYF. J is TRBJ2-7 and V is TRBV2, with TRBD1 identical over 8 bases. The CDR3 is 11 residues long. V lost 7 bases to trimming and J lost 6 bases; unmatched junction nucleotides: 2. Germline V gives CDR1 SNHLY, CDR2 FYNNEI.

V and J are TRBV6-5 and TRBJ1-2; D is undetermined. V was cut by 5 bases and J by 8 bases, with 6 bases left in between. From germline, CDR1 is MNHEY and CDR2 SVGAGI. This CDR3 spans 10 amino acids. CDR3: CASSGLGYTF. The CDR3 DNA reads as TGTGCCAGCAGTGGTTTGGGCTACACCTTC.

The rearrangement links TRBV18 to TRBJ2-3; possibly TRBD2 for D (6 bases). Germline assignment: CDR1 KGHSH and CDR2 LQKENI. Trimming took 6 bases from V and 5 from J, leaving 21 bases between them. The CDR3 length is 16 residues. For the CDR3, the DNA is TGTGCCAGCTCCCCCACCCAGCCTAGCGTAGGAGATACGCAGTATTTT. This codes for CASSPTQPSVGDTQYF.

The chain combines TRBV28 with TRBJ1-4; D is possibly TRBD1 (6 bases). Germline CDR1 MDHEN, CDR2 SYDVKM. The V gene lost 5 bases and the J gene lost 4 bases, with 14 bases spanning the gap. This CDR3 comprises 15 residues. DNA of the CDR3: TGTGCCAGCAGTCCATACAGGGTGGTTAATGAAAAACTGTTTTTT. This codes for CASSPYRVVNEKLFF. Drawing the rest from reference TRBV28 and TRBJ1-4, the complete variable domain is DVKVTQSSRYLVKRTGEKVFLECVQDMDHENMFWYRQDPGLGLRLIYFSYDVKMKEKGDIPEGYSVSREKKERFSLILESASTNQTSMYLCASSPYRVVNEKLFFGSGTQLSVL.

The genes are TRBV27 and TRBJ2-5, with 7 bases identical to TRBD1. The length of the CDR3 is 14 residues. Germline V lookup: CDR1 MNHEY, CDR2 SMNVEV (reference sequence). With 2 bases clipped from V and 4 bases from J, the junction kept 4 bases outside the gene matches. The CDR3 loop reads CASSLDRVGETQYF. Written as DNA, the CDR3 is TGTGCCAGCAGTTTAGACAGGGTAGGAGAGACCCAGTACTTC.

Here the CDR3 DNA reads TGTGCCAGCAGGCAGGCCCACGAGCAGTACTTC. Translating it yields CASRQAHEQYF. The chain links TRBV6-5 to TRBJ2-7; no definite D call. Trimming pared 6 bases from V and 5 bases from J, leaving 8 bases between. This CDR3 is 11 amino acids long. Germline V lookup: CDR1 MNHEY, CDR2 SVGAGI.

V is TRBV19 and J is TRBJ1-6; 9 bases agree with TRBD1. CDR3 size: 17 residues. Germline trimming cut 5 bases from V and 7 bases from J; bases unmatched to any gene: 12. Germline CDR1 and CDR2: LNHDA and SQIVND (reference sequence). This CDR3 is CASSRPTGTGPNSPLHF. CDR3 in DNA: TGTGCCAGTAGTCGGCCCACCGGGACAGGGCCAAATTCACCCCTCCACTTT.

V and J are TRBV5-6 and TRBJ2-4; the D gene is possibly TRBD1 (6 bases). CDR1 is SGHDT and CDR2 is YYEEEE in the germline V gene. Trimming shortened V by 1 base and J by 1 base, and 9 bases separated the two germline ends. The CDR3 extends over 15 amino acids. In DNA, the CDR3 is TGTGCCAGCAGCTTGAGACAGGTGGCCAAAAACATTCAGTACTTC. Encoded protein: CASSLRQVAKNIQYF. The full variable domain, its missing parts supplied by reference TRBV5-6 and TRBJ2-4, is DAGVTQSPTHLIKTRGQQVTLRCSPKSGHDTVSWYQQALGQGPQFIFQYYEEEERQRGNFPDRFSGHQFPNYSSELNVNALLLGDSALYLCASSLRQVAKNIQYFGAGTRLSVL.

This clone was seen once. The chain combines TRBV30 with TRBJ2-2; D remains ambiguous. This CDR3 has 13 amino acids. The ends were cut back, 4 bases at V and 0 bases at J, with 6 bases in the middle. Germline assignment: CDR1 GTSNPN and CDR2 SVGIG (reference sequence). The CDR3 nucleotides read TGTGCCTGGAACAGCCCGAACACCGGGGAGCTGTTTTTT. The encoded protein is CAWNSPNTGELFF.

V usage is TRBV10-3 and J usage is TRBJ2-1, with D uncertain. V shed 0 bases and J shed 6 bases, with 6 bases lying between them. The CDR3 runs to 13 residues. Germline V gene lookup returns CDR1 ENHRY and CDR2 SYGVKD. The CDR3 nucleotides are TGTGCCATCAGTGAGTCTCCCCCCAATGAGCAGTTCTTC. This translates into CAISESPPNEQFF.

The chain has TRBV5-1 and TRBJ2-7; 7 nucleotides align to TRBD1. The J segment lost 6 bases and the V segment lost 4 bases, leaving 7 bases of the junction unmatched. The CDR3 loop spans 13 amino acids. The germline CDR1 and CDR2 sequences are SGHRS and YFSETQ. Written as DNA, the CDR3 is TGCGCCAGCAGCATCTCGACAGGGATCGAGCAGTACTTC. Protein product: CASSISTGIEQYF.

The J gene is TRBJ1-1, the V gene TRBV2, with TRBD1 as a possible D gene (6 bases). V lost 8 bases, J lost 4 bases, and 14 bases lay in between. CDR1 is SNHLY, CDR2 FYNNEI, per germline. The length of the CDR3 is 13 residues. Written as DNA, the CDR3 is TGTGCCAGCCGTCAACAGGGAAGCACTGAAGCTTTCTTT. This translates into CASRQQGSTEAFF.

This clone qualifies as large. CDR3 in DNA: TGTGCCAGCAGCGCAACAGGGGGCCGGGATGAAGCTTTCTTT. Protein: CASSATGGRDEAFF. The chain recombines TRBV4-2 with TRBJ1-1, with TRBD1 matching 9 bases. The V segment lost 5 bases and the J segment 7 bases; nucleotides outside the gene matches: 8. The V gene's germline CDR1 is LGHNA and CDR2 YNFKEQ. The CDR3 is made up of 14 amino acids.

The chain carries TRBV19 and TRBJ1-5; D remains ambiguous. The CDR3 is 16 residues long. The germline gives CDR1 LNHDA, CDR2 SQIVND (reference sequence). V dropped 5 bases and J dropped 0 bases, with 14 bases sitting between them. This chain's CDR3 is CASSLPYISSNQPQHF. In DNA form, the CDR3 reads TGTGCCAGTAGTCTGCCATATATAAGTAGCAATCAGCCCCAGCATTTT. Complete variable domain (other parts from reference TRBV19 and TRBJ1-5): DGGITQSPKYLFRKEGQNVTLSCEQNLNHDAMYWYRQDPGQGLRLIYYSQIVNDFQKGDIAEGYSVSREKKESFPLTVTSAQKNPTAFYLCASSLPYISSNQPQHFGDGTRLSIL.

This chain connects TRBV19 to TRBJ1-2; the D is unclear. Germline V gene sequence: CDR1 LNHDA, CDR2 SQIVND (reference sequence). The V gene lost 8 bases and the J gene lost 4 bases, with 17 bases spanning the gap. There are 14 residues in the CDR3. Here the CDR3 DNA reads TGTGCCAGTTCCGGTCCGGAAGGACTCTATGGCTACACCTTC. It yields the protein CASSGPEGLYGYTF. The complete variable domain, with remaining parts taken from reference TRBV19 and TRBJ1-2, reads DGGITQSPKYLFRKEGQNVTLSCEQNLNHDAMYWYRQDPGQGLRLIYYSQIVNDFQKGDIAEGYSVSREKKESFPLTVTSAQKNPTAFYLCASSGPEGLYGYTFGSGTRLTVV.

The CDR3 nucleotides read TGTGCCAGCAAGGTCGGCAGGGCCTACGAGCAGTACTTC. It is translated as CASKVGRAYEQYF. The J gene is TRBJ2-7, the V gene TRBV28; D may be TRBD1 (5 bases). CDR3 length: 13 residues. The V and J ends lost 7 bases and 2 bases respectively, with 12 bases between them. Germline V CDR1 and CDR2: MDHEN, SYDVKM.

The count of this clone is one. V is TRBV6-5 and J is TRBJ1-5, with a possible D match to TRBD1 (5 bases). There are 13 residues in the CDR3. The V end was cut by 7 bases, the J end by 3 bases, with 10 bases between. Germline lookup yields CDR1 MNHEY and CDR2 SVGAGI. Written as DNA, the CDR3 is TGTGCCAGCACCGGGGGGATCAATCAGCCCCAGCATTTT. Amino acid sequence: CASTGGINQPQHF.

This clone was picked up many times. Distinct nucleotide sequences in the sample also encode this CDR3. V and J are TRBV6-5 and TRBJ2-7; perhaps TRBD2 as D (5 bases). The V and J ends lost 6 bases and 3 bases respectively, with 12 bases between them. Germline V gene lookup returns CDR1 MNHEY and CDR2 SVGAGI. CDR3 size: 13 residues. This chain's CDR3 is CASSRTGNYEQYF. The CDR3 DNA is TGTGCCAGCAGCCGCACGGGAAACTACGAGCAGTACTTC.

The rearrangement joins TRBV27 to TRBJ2-1; 8 nucleotides agree with TRBD2. J was trimmed by 3 bases and V by 3 bases; bases with no gene match: 4. The CDR3 spans 15 residues. Looked up from germline, CDR1 is MNHEY and CDR2 is SMNVEV (reference sequence). The CDR3 spells CASSFWTSIYNEQFF. CDR3 bases: TGTGCCAGCAGTTTTTGGACTAGCATCTACAATGAGCAGTTCTTC.

Concerning this clone: At one of its ends the junction is not consistent with the germline gene, which may arise from a read error. The V gene is TRBV7-7, the J gene TRBJ2-1; the match to TRBD1 covers 7 bases. The CDR3 has 15 residues. CDR1 is SSHAT and CDR2 is FNYEAQ in the germline V gene (reference sequence). In DNA, the CDR3 is TGTGCTAGCAGCCTCGACCGGGACAGCTCGTATGAGCAGTTCTTC. This translates into CASSLDRDSSYEQFF.

The chain combines TRBV28 with TRBJ2-2; perhaps TRBD1 as D (5 bases). CDR3 length equals 17 residues. V dropped 2 bases and J dropped 7 bases, with 20 bases sitting between them. Germline assignment: CDR1 MDHEN and CDR2 SYDVKM. The CDR3 coding sequence is TGTGCCAGCAGTTTACCCCTGTGGGGCAGGGCGGACGGGGAGCTGTTTTTT. Translating gives CASSLPLWGRADGELFF.

J is TRBJ1-1 and V is TRBV19; 9 nucleotides agree with TRBD1. The junction had 4 bases not matched to a gene; V was cut back by 4 bases and J by 7 bases. Germline V lookup: CDR1 LNHDA, CDR2 SQIVND (reference sequence). This CDR3 is built from 13 residues. The CDR3 DNA is TGTGCCAGTAGTAGCCGACAGGGGGTTGAAGCTTTCTTT. Its protein is CASSSRQGVEAFF.

The J gene is TRBJ2-3, the V gene TRBV18; the match to TRBD1 covers 8 bases. With 4 bases clipped from V and 0 bases from J, the junction kept 6 bases outside the gene matches. The germline CDR1 and CDR2 sequences are KGHSH and LQKENI. The length of the CDR3 is 16 residues. CDR3 in amino acids: CASSQRTGSSTDTQYF. CDR3 coding DNA: TGTGCCAGCTCACAACGGACAGGGAGTAGCACAGATACGCAGTATTTT.